The clone carrying this T cell receptor beta chain was found many times. V lost 0 bases, J lost 4 bases, and 4 bases stayed unmatched. The CDR3 has 16 amino acids. CDR1 LGHNA and CDR2 YNFKEQ come from the germline V gene. This sample is drawn from a study of identical twins. TCRdb recomputed calls from the 5' RACE reads with MiXCR, one row per CDR3 protein. The data hold fewer than 250,000 distinct CDR3 sequences, with about 7% observed a single time. These sequences were also reported in another study, on yellow fever vaccine responses in identical twins.

This chain joins TRBV4-2 and TRBJ2-3; 10 bases align to TRBD1. The source material was memory (CD45RO+) T cells sorted from blood. This receptor was taken from a woman between 18 and 29 years old in good health. Written as DNA, the CDR3 is TGTGCCAGCAGCCAAGAAGGCGGACAGGGGGCAGATACGCAGTATTTT. It encodes CASSQEGGQGADTQYF.